The clone carrying this T cell receptor beta chain occurred a few times. Its antigen remains unidentified. 13 Jbeta primers and 60 Vbeta primers were used for the PCR. Produced via immunoSEQ multiplex PCR; TCRdb's table is partial and in-frame only. The table has 130,000 or so clones, 80% to 90% seen once; the top ten hold under 3%. This specimen belongs to a study of cytomegalovirus exposure and HLA in healthy donors. Overall study: There were 90 million to 140 million unique TCR beta sequences, drawn from 180 million or so T cells, in an earlier analysis.

Study-level findings and limits: Within the data, a cluster of highly shared sequence variants was likely a sequencing artifact. Indistinguishable V segments, including TRBV6-2 and TRBV6-3, were excluded.

This CDR3 is built from 15 residues. Trimming at V came to 3 bases and at J to 5 bases, leaving 9 bases not matched to a gene. From germline, CDR1 is SGHKS and CDR2 YYEKEE (reference sequence). V usage is TRBV5-5 and J usage is TRBJ2-5; 8 bases match TRBD2. The clonotype was recovered from a woman aged 18-29 years in good health and CMV-seropositive. The source material was PBMCs. Here the CDR3 reads CASSSPSGGWETQYF. CDR3 nucleotide sequence: TGTGCCAGCAGCTCACCTTCGGGGGGGTGGGAGACCCAGTACTTC.